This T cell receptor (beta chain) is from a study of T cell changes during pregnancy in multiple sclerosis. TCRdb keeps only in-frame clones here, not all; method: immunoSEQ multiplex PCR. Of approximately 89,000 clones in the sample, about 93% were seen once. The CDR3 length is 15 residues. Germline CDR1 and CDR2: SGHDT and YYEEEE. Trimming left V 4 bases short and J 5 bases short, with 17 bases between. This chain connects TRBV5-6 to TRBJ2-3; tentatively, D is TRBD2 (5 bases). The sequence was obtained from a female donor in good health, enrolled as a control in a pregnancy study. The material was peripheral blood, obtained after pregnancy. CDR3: CASSRDILEGDTQYF. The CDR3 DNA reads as TGTGCCAGCAGCCGAGACATCCTAGAGGGAGATACGCAGTATTTT.